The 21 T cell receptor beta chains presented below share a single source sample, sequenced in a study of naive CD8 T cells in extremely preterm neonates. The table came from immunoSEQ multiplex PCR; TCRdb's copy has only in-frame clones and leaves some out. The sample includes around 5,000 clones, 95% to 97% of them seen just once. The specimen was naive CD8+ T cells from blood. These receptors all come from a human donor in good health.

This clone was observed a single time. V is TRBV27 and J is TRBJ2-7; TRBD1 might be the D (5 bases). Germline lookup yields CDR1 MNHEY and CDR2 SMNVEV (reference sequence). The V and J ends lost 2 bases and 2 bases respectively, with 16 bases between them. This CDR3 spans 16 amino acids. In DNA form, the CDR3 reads TGTGCCAGCAGTTTAAGGTCTAATGCAGGGCCCTACGAGCAGTACTTC. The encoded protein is CASSLRSNAGPYEQYF.

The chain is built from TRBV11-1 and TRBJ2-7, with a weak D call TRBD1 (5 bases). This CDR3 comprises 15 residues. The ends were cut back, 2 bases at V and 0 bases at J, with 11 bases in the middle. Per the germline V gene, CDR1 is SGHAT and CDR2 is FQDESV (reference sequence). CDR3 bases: TGTGCCAGCAGCTTAAGACAGAGCAGCTCCTACGAGCAGTACTTC. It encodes CASSLRQSSSYEQYF.

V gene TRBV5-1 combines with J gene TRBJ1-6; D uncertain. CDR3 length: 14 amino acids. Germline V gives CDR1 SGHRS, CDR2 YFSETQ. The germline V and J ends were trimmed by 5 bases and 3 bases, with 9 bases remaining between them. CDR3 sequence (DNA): TGCGCCAGCAGAGCCGGGAACTATAATTCACCCCTCCACTTT. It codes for CASRAGNYNSPLHF.

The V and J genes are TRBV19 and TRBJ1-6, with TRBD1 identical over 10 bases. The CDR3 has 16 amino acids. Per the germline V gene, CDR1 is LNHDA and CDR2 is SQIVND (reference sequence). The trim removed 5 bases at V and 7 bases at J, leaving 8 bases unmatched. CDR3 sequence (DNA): TGTGCCAGTAGTTCAAGACCGGGACAGGGGAATTCACCCCTCCACTTT. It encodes CASSSRPGQGNSPLHF.

The CDR3 DNA reads as TGTGCCAGCAGCCCCACCTCAGAGGGTGGAAACACCATATATTTT. Translating it yields CASSPTSEGGNTIYF. The rearrangement joins TRBV27 to TRBJ1-3; D is uncertain. CDR3 length equals 15 residues. CDR1 MNHEY and CDR2 SMNVEV come from the germline V gene (reference sequence). The ends were cut back, 6 bases at V and 3 bases at J, with 15 bases in the middle.

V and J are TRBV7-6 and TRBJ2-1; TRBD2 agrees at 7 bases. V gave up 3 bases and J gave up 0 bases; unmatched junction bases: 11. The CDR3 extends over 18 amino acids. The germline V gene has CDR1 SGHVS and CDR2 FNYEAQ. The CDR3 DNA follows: TGTGCCAGCAGCTTGTTTGGACCAGCGGGGACCTCCTACAATGAGCAGTTCTTC. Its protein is CASSLFGPAGTSYNEQFF.

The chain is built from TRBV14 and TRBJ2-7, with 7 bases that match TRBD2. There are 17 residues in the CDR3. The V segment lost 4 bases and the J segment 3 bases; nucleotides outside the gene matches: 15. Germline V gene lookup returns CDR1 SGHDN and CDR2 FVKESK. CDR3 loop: CASSPLGEGGRHYEQYF. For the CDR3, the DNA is TGTGCCAGCAGCCCTCTGGGGGAGGGCGGACGACACTACGAGCAGTACTTC.

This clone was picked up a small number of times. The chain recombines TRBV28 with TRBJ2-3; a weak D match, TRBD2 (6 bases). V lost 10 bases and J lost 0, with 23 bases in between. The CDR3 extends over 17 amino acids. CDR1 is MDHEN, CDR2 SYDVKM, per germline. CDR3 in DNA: TGTGCCACCTTAGGGCAAGATGGCGGGACTAGCACAGATACGCAGTATTTT. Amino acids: CATLGQDGGTSTDTQYF.

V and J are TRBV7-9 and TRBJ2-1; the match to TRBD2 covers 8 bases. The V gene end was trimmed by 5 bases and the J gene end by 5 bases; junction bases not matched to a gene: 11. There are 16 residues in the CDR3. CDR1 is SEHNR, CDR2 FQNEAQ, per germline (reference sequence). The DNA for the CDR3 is TGTGCCAGCAGCCTACCCCGGGGAGCGGGAGACAATGAGCAGTTCTTC. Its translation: CASSLPRGAGDNEQFF.

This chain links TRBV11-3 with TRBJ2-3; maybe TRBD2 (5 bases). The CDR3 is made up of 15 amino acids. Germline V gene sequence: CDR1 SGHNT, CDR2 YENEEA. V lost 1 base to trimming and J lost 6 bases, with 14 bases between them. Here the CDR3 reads CASSLGGFSTDTQYF. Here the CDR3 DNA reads TGTGCCAGCAGCTTAGGCGGGTTCTCCACGGATACGCAGTATTTT.

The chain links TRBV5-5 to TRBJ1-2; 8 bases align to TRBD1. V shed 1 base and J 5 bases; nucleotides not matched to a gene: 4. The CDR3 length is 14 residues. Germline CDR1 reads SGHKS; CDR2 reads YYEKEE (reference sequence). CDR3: CASSLRTGTYGYTF. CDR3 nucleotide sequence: TGTGCCAGCAGCTTGCGGACAGGGACTTATGGCTACACCTTC.

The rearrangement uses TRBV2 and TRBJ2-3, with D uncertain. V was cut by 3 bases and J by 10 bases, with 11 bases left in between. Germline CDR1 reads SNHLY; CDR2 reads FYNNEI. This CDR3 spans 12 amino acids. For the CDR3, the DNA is TGTGCCAGCAGTGAGGGCCCCAGCCCGCAGTATTTT. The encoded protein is CASSEGPSPQYF.

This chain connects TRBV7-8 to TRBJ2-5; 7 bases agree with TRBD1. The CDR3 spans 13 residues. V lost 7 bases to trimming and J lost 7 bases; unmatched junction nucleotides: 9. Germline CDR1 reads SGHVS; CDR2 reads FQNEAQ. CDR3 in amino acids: CASTLGGVLTQYF. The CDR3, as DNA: TGTGCCAGCACCCTAGGGGGCGTTTTGACCCAGTACTTC. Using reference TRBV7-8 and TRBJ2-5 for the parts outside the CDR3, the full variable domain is GAGVSQSPRYKVAKRGQDVALRCDPISGHVSLFWYQQALGQGPEFLTYFQNEAQLDKSGLPSDRFFAERPEGSVSTLKIQRTQQEDSAVYLCASTLGGVLTQYFGPGTRLLVL.

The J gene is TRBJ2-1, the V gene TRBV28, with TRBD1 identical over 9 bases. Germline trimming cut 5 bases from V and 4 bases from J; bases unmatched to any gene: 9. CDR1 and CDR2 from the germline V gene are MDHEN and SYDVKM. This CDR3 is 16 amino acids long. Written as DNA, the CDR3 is TGTGCCAGCAGTCCTCGGACAGGGGCTCGATACAATGAGCAGTTCTTC. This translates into CASSPRTGARYNEQFF.

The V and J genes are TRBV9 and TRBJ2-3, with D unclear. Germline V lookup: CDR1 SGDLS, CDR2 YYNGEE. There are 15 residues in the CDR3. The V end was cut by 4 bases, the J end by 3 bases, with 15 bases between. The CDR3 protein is CASSPRMSETDTQYF. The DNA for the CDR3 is TGTGCCAGCAGCCCTAGGATGTCAGAGACAGATACGCAGTATTTT.

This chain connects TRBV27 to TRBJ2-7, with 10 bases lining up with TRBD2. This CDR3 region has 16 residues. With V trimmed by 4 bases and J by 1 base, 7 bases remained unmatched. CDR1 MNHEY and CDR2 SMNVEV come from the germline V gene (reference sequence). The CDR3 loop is CASSSSSSGSSYEQYF. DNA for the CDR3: TGTGCCAGCAGTTCCTCGTCTAGCGGGAGTTCCTACGAGCAGTACTTC.

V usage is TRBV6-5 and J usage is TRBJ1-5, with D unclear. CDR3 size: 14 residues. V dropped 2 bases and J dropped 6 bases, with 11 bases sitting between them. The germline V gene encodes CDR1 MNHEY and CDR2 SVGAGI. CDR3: CASSYGFGSQPQHF. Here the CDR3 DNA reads TGTGCCAGCAGTTACGGCTTTGGGAGTCAGCCCCAGCATTTT.

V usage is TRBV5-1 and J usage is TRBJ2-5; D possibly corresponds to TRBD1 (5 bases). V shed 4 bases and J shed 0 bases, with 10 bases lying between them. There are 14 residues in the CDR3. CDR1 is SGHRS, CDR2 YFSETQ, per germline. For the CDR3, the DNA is TGCGCCAGCAGCCCCCCAGGGTACCAAGAGACCCAGTACTTC. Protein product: CASSPPGYQETQYF.

CDR3 region: CAWSGQYKNTEAFF. The CDR3 DNA is TGTGCCTGGAGCGGACAATACAAGAACACTGAAGCTTTCTTT. The chain is built from TRBV30 and TRBJ1-1, with a weak D call TRBD1 (5 bases). Germline loops: CDR1 GTSNPN, CDR2 SVGIG (reference sequence). The V end was cut by 3 bases, the J end by 1 base, with 12 bases between. This CDR3 is 14 amino acids long.

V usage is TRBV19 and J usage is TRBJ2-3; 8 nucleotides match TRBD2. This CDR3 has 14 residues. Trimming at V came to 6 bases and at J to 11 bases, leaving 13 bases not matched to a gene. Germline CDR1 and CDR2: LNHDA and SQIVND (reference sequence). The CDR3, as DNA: TGTGCCAGTAGCCCATCTCCAGCGGGAGAGGTGCAGTATTTT. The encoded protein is CASSPSPAGEVQYF.

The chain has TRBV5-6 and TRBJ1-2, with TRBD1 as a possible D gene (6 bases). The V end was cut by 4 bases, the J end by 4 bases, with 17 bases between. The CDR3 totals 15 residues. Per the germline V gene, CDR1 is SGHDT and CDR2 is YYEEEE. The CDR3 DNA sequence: TGTGCCAGCAGCCCCGGACAGCGGCCGACCTATGGCTACACCTTC. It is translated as CASSPGQRPTYGYTF.